These 21 T cell receptor beta chains were sequenced from one sample in a study of blood T cells in healthy people across ages. PCR was performed a second time for about 7 to 12 cycles using a sample-barcoded 5' primer and a J-beta primer mix. TCRdb reanalysed the 5' RACE reads using MiXCR and keeps one entry per CDR3 protein. The sample lists some 1,800,000 distinct CDR3 sequences, approximately 39% occurring once. Sample: blood. Receptors were obtained from a human donor in good health.

This sequence joins TRBV6-5 and TRBJ2-3; D is ambiguous. Germline CDR1 is MNHEY and CDR2 is SVGAGI. Trimming took 6 bases from V and 5 from J, leaving 9 bases between them. There are 12 residues in the CDR3. The CDR3 protein is CASRSDQDTQYF. The CDR3 DNA follows: TGTGCCAGCAGATCGGACCAAGATACGCAGTATTTT.

The rearrangement joins TRBV15 to TRBJ2-3; 8 positions match TRBD2. The CDR3 is 17 amino acids. Germline CDR1 is LNHNV and CDR2 is YYDKDF (reference sequence). With 0 bases clipped from V and 2 bases from J, the junction kept 7 bases outside the gene matches. Here the CDR3 DNA reads TGTGCCACCAGCAGAGATCTTAGCGGGGCCCACACAGATACGCAGTATTTT. This gives the protein CATSRDLSGAHTDTQYF. Together with reference TRBV15 and TRBJ2-3, the CDR3 gives the full variable domain: DAMVIQNPRYQVTQFGKPVTLSCSQTLNHNVMYWYQQKSSQAPKLLFHYYDKDFNNEADTPDNFQSRRPNTSFCFLDIRSPGLGDTAMYLCATSRDLSGAHTDTQYFGPGTRLTVL.

The rearrangement uses TRBV12-3 or TRBV12-4 and TRBJ1-2; no reliable D call. Between the trimmed V and J ends, which lost 6 bases and 2 bases, there was a span of 13 bases. This CDR3 contains 14 residues. Here the CDR3 reads CASRPSWANYGYTF. The CDR3, as DNA: TGTGCCAGCAGACCTTCTTGGGCAAACTATGGCTACACCTTC.

This clonotype has more than one count but fewer than ten. The J gene is TRBJ2-3, the V gene TRBV29-1; a weak D match, TRBD1 (6 bases). Germline lookup yields CDR1 SQVTM and CDR2 ANQGSEA. CDR3 length: 14 residues. V lost 4 bases, J lost 0 bases, and 11 bases lay in between. CDR3 nucleotide sequence: TGCAGCGTTGTGGGCAGGGGTAGCACAGATACGCAGTATTTT. It encodes CSVVGRGSTDTQYF.

This clonotype was detected a few times. J is TRBJ2-7 and V is TRBV7-2, with 7 bases identical to TRBD1. V shed 2 bases, J shed 7 bases, and the junction held 14 bases outside the gene matches. The CDR3 runs 16 residues. Germline V CDR1 and CDR2: SGHTA, FQGNSA. The DNA for the CDR3 is TGTGCCAGCAGCTTAATAGGGGGCGCGGTTGGGTTAGAGCAGTACTTC. Its protein product is CASSLIGGAVGLEQYF.

This clonotype was observed a handful of times. The genes are TRBV20-1 and TRBJ2-6; no definite D call. Germline-derived CDR1 and CDR2 are DFQATT and SNEGSKA (reference sequence). The CDR3 totals 15 residues. Trimming took 1 base from V and 1 from J, leaving 8 bases between them. CDR3 region: CSARVRHSGANVLTF. The DNA for the CDR3 is TGCAGTGCTAGAGTCCGCCATTCTGGGGCCAACGTCCTGACTTTC.

V is TRBV12-3 or TRBV12-4 and J is TRBJ2-7, with D hard to call. The CDR3 totals 18 residues. V was cut by 3 bases and J by 0 bases, with 21 bases left in between. CDR3 in amino acids: CASSFGAPHQEASYEQYF. The CDR3 DNA follows: TGTGCCAGCAGTTTTGGCGCCCCCCACCAGGAAGCCTCCTACGAGCAGTACTTC.

The J gene is TRBJ1-4, the V gene TRBV7-9; D remains ambiguous. CDR1 and CDR2 (germline): SEHNR, FQNEAQ (reference sequence). The CDR3 spans 14 residues. Trimming left V 3 bases short and J 3 bases short, with 8 bases between. This chain's CDR3 is CASSFSRSNEKLFF. The CDR3, as DNA: TGTGCCAGCAGCTTCTCACGGTCTAATGAAAAACTGTTTTTT. The entire variable domain, with the rest obtained from reference TRBV7-9 and TRBJ1-4, is as follows: DTGVSQNPRHKITKRGQNVTFRCDPISEHNRLYWYRQTLGQGPEFLTYFQNEAQLEKSRLLSDRFSAERPKGSFSTLEIQRTEQGDSAMYLCASSFSRSNEKLFFGSGTQLSVL.

The CDR3, as DNA: TGTGCCTGGAGTAGGCGGAACTACGAGCAGTACTTC. Translated: CAWSRRNYEQYF. This chain joins TRBV30 and TRBJ2-7; D is unclear. Germline-derived CDR1 and CDR2 are GTSNPN and SVGIG (reference sequence). CDR3 length: 12 amino acids. Trimming pared 2 bases from V and 3 bases from J, leaving 8 bases between.

The chain recombines TRBV12-3 or TRBV12-4 with TRBJ2-7, with D perhaps assigned TRBD1 or TRBD2 (5 bases each). Trimming left V 6 bases short and J 5 bases short, with 20 bases between. The CDR3 spans 15 residues. CDR3: CASRSRDGGRHEQYF. The DNA of the CDR3 is TGTGCCAGCAGGTCTAGGGACGGCGGTAGGCACGAGCAGTACTTC.

Regarding this clonotype: The junction shows a germline mismatch at one end, possibly a read error. The CDR3 is CAGSLTPTRNYEQYF. CDR3 nucleotide sequence: TGCGCCGGCAGCTTGACCCCCACAAGGAACTACGAGCAGTACTTC. The chain links TRBV4-1 to TRBJ2-7, with unresolved D. Germline lookup yields CDR1 MGHRA and CDR2 YSYEKL. CDR3 length: 15 residues.

This chain links TRBV4-3 with TRBJ1-5; no firm D call. CDR3 size: 19 residues. Germline CDR1 is LGHNA and CDR2 is YSLEER. Trimming pared 2 bases from V and 3 bases from J, leaving 23 bases between. In DNA form, the CDR3 reads TGCGCCAGCAGCCAAAGGGCCGGTATCGGGCCGACGATCAATCAGCCCCAGCATTTT. As protein: CASSQRAGIGPTINQPQHF.

The V gene is TRBV14, the J gene TRBJ1-2; no reliable D call. With 3 bases removed from V and 6 bases from J, the gap between germline ends came to 11 bases. The length of the CDR3 is 13 residues. Germline values: CDR1 SGHDN, CDR2 FVKESK. The CDR3 spells CASSQGFVDGYTF. As DNA, the CDR3 is TGTGCCAGCAGCCAGGGGTTCGTCGATGGCTACACCTTC.

This clonotype was detected a few times. V gene TRBV6-4 combines with J gene TRBJ2-1, with D possibly TRBD1 on 6 matching bases. The CDR3 runs to 13 residues. V gave up 3 bases and J gave up 13 bases, with 16 bases separating them. Germline-derived CDR1 and CDR2 are MRHNA and SNTAGT. The CDR3 region is CASSEEVRGQQFF. Written as DNA, the CDR3 is TGTGCCAGCAGTGAAGAGGTTAGGGGACAACAGTTCTTC.

In this sample, this clonotype turned up many times. This rearrangement joins TRBV20-1 to TRBJ2-3; 9 bases fit TRBD2. Germline V lookup: CDR1 DFQATT, CDR2 SNEGSKA (reference sequence). The V gene end was trimmed by 5 bases and the J gene end by 5 bases; junction bases not matched to a gene: 11. The CDR3 spans 15 residues. CDR3 region: CSASRTSATGDTQYF. The CDR3, as DNA: TGCAGTGCTTCAAGGACTAGCGCTACAGGAGATACGCAGTATTTT.

The rearrangement joins TRBV18 to TRBJ1-5; TRBD1 aligns across 11 bases. With V trimmed by 1 base and J by 6 bases, 2 bases remained unmatched. The germline V gene has CDR1 KGHSH and CDR2 LQKENI. This CDR3 comprises 15 residues. CDR3 amino acids: CASSPLGTGGQPQHF. CDR3 nucleotide sequence: TGTGCCAGCTCACCACTTGGGACAGGGGGTCAGCCCCAGCATTTT.

The rearrangement joins TRBV2 to TRBJ2-3; possibly TRBD1 for D (6 bases). The V end lost 6 bases, the J end lost 0 bases, and 34 bases lay between the germline ends. CDR1 SNHLY and CDR2 FYNNEI come from the germline V gene. This CDR3 has 22 residues. The CDR3 DNA sequence: TGTGCCAGCAGCCCAAACCCCTCCAAGACAGGTGGTGTCGGTGCTAGCACAGATACGCAGTATTTT. Protein: CASSPNPSKTGGVGASTDTQYF.

This chain connects TRBV5-1 to TRBJ1-2; TRBD1 agrees at 7 bases. Trimming at V came to 1 base and at J to 4 bases, leaving 4 bases not matched to a gene. The CDR3 is 14 residues long. CDR1 is SGHRS, CDR2 YFSETQ, per germline. The CDR3 DNA follows: TGCGCCAGCAGCTTGCGAGGGGGCGTCTATGGCTACACCTTC. It translates to CASSLRGGVYGYTF.

The CDR3 loop reads CSVEKPGTGKYNEQFF. The DNA for the CDR3 is TGCAGCGTTGAAAAGCCGGGGACAGGAAAATACAATGAGCAGTTCTTC. The chain joins TRBV29-1 to TRBJ2-1; 8 bases are a match to TRBD1. This CDR3 has 16 residues. CDR1 is SQVTM and CDR2 is ANQGSEA in the germline V gene. V was clipped by 2 bases and J by 4 bases; unmatched bases: 10.

This clonotype was seen more than once but under ten times. The V gene is TRBV7-2, the J gene TRBJ2-4; the D is unclear. CDR1 is SGHTA and CDR2 is FQGNSA in the germline V gene. The length of the CDR3 is 16 residues. Trimming left V 1 base short and J 9 bases short, with 19 bases between. CDR3 sequence: CASSLEVDLRVSIQYF. The CDR3 coding sequence is TGTGCCAGCAGCTTAGAGGTGGACCTCCGAGTGAGCATTCAGTACTTC.

The gene calls are TRBV11-3 and TRBJ2-1, with D perhaps being TRBD1 or TRBD2 (5 bases each). The CDR3 extends over 14 amino acids. The V and J ends lost 8 bases and 2 bases respectively, with 13 bases between them. Germline V gives CDR1 SGHNT, CDR2 YENEEA. CDR3 in DNA: TGTGCCAGCGAGGGCAGGGCGACCTACAATGAGCAGTTCTTC. Translation gives CASEGRATYNEQFF.